This entry is about one TCR beta chain. Its cognate antigen is unknown. The CDR3 has 11 residues. Trimming left V 4 bases short and J 3 bases short, with 4 bases between. In germline, CDR1 is SGHVS, CDR2 FQNEAQ. The method was immunoSEQ multiplex PCR; TCRdb's version includes in-frame clones alone and lacks a portion of them. The repertoire holds 29,000 or so clones, approximately 90% seen once, with less than 9.5% in the top ten. The sample is drawn from a study of OX40 agonist ivuxolimab in advanced cancers. Findings and caveats of the study: Expanded clones tended on average to be more numerous among CD8+ T cells than CD4+.

The sample here was CD4+ or CD8+ T cells sorted from blood, taken in a trial of the OX40 agonist ivuxolimab. The genes are TRBV7-8 and TRBJ2-7; D is undetermined. The sequence derives from an adult with an advanced solid tumor such as melanoma, head and neck, liver or kidney cancer. This chain's CDR3 is CASSSNYEQYF. The CDR3 DNA sequence: TGTGCCAGCAGCTCCAACTACGAGCAGTACTTC. The full variable domain, its missing parts supplied by reference TRBV7-8 and TRBJ2-7, is GAGVSQSPRYKVAKRGQDVALRCDPISGHVSLFWYQQALGQGPEFLTYFQNEAQLDKSGLPSDRFFAERPEGSVSTLKIQRTQQEDSAVYLCASSSNYEQYFGPGTRLTVT.